The table lists the clone carrying this TCR beta chain with a count of one. The antigen remains unidentified. These data belong to a study of OX40 agonist ivuxolimab in advanced cancers. The wider study: Age averaged about 62 years (range 23 to 79), and less than 85% were male.

This CDR3 region has 14 residues. Per germline, CDR1 SGHDT and CDR2 YYEEEE. V gave up 4 bases and J gave up 7 bases; unmatched junction bases: 7. The repertoire was sequenced with immunoSEQ multiplex PCR; TCRdb's copy has only in-frame clones and lacks some. The sample includes fewer than 60,000 clones, around 87% of them seen just once. Study observations and caveats: CD4+ and CD8+ T cells in blood underwent clonal expansion by week 6 at 0.1 to 3.0 mg/kg.

No patient had autoimmune disease or received systemic immunosuppression. This chain uses TRBV5-6 with TRBJ1-4, with TRBD1 identical over 7 bases. The sequences come from CD4+ or CD8+ T cells sorted from blood, collected in a trial of the OX40 agonist ivuxolimab. The TCR originated in an adult with an advanced solid tumor such as melanoma, head and neck, liver or kidney cancer. The CDR3 DNA follows: TGTGCCAGCAGCAACAGACAGGGAAGTGAAAAACTGTTTTTT. Its protein product is CASSNRQGSEKLFF.